The clone carrying this T cell receptor (beta chain) was picked up a small number of times. Its antigen is currently unknown. This sample includes further DNA sequences coding for the same CDR3. Clones were sequenced by immunoSEQ multiplex PCR, and TCRdb holds only the in-frame ones, with some missing. The repertoire includes about 7,600 clones, around 78% of them detected once, and over 9.5% sits in the top ten. The data belong to a study of immune cell composition in non-small cell lung cancer. Study-level findings and limits: Lung adenocarcinomas had lower top 10 clone scores and clonality than squamous tumours. Adenocarcinomas with higher top tumour-associated clone frequency had more reactive TILs. Roughly 80% of squamous and about 30% of adenocarcinoma cases had tumour-associated clones >0.5%.

The CDR3 is made up of 14 amino acids. The germline gives CDR1 KGHSH, CDR2 LQKENI. With 0 bases removed from V and 1 base from J, the gap between germline ends came to 4 bases. This sequence originates from a human donor with non-small cell lung cancer. J is TRBJ1-5 and V is TRBV18; no firm D call. The sequenced material came from lung tumor tissue. The CDR3 reads CASSPPASNQPQHF. In nucleotides, the CDR3 is TGTGCCAGCTCACCACCGGCGAGCAATCAGCCCCAGCATTTT.